One sample yielded the 28 T cell receptor beta chains listed below, sequenced in a study of control samples from healthy donors and cancer patients. Sequencing used immunoSEQ multiplex PCR; TCRdb keeps in-frame clones, though not all of them. The sample holds more than 75,000 clones, around 80% seen once. Material for sequencing was blood. Source of these receptors: a woman in her 30s in good health.

V and J are TRBV3-1 (or the pseudogene TRBV3-2) and TRBJ1-5; D is uncertain. Trimming cost V 0 bases and J 9 bases, with 15 bases left between them. The germline CDR1 and CDR2 sequences are LGHDT and YNNKEL (reference sequence). This CDR3 is 15 amino acids long. CDR3 in amino acids: CASSQDLGPAWPQHF. The CDR3 region has the DNA TGTGCCAGCAGCCAAGATTTAGGCCCCGCTTGGCCCCAGCATTTT.

This chain links TRBV7-9 with TRBJ1-5; 7 bases map to TRBD1. V was pared by 3 bases and J by 3 bases, with 14 bases of the junction left unmatched. Germline lookup yields CDR1 SEHNR and CDR2 FQNEAQ (reference sequence). This CDR3 region has 18 residues. The CDR3 sequence: CASSFTSSQGDNNQPQHF. The DNA of the CDR3 is TGTGCCAGCAGCTTCACGTCCTCGCAGGGGGACAACAATCAGCCCCAGCATTTT.

The V call is TRBV12-3 or TRBV12-4, the J call TRBJ2-7; no clear D gene. This CDR3 has 13 residues. V gave up 6 bases and J gave up 0 bases, with 9 bases separating them. CDR3 loop: CASRLSSSYEQYF. The CDR3 DNA reads as TGTGCCAGCAGGCTGTCATCCTCCTACGAGCAGTACTTC.

CDR3 DNA sequence: TGCGCCAGCAGCTTGGCCTCCGGGACAGGGGGCGCGGCTTTCTTT. It codes for CASSLASGTGGAAFF. This sequence joins TRBV5-1 and TRBJ1-1, with 12 bases matching TRBD1. The ends lost 0 bases at V and 11 bases at J; junction bases unmatched: 8. This CDR3 has 15 amino acids. CDR1 is SGHRS, CDR2 YFSETQ, per germline.

This sequence joins TRBV6-5 and TRBJ1-4; D unresolved. V dropped 8 bases and J dropped 8 bases, with 9 bases sitting between them. Looked up from germline, CDR1 is MNHEY and CDR2 is SVGAGI. The CDR3 spans 11 residues. The CDR3 DNA is TGTGCCAGCGCTGAGAGGGAAAAACTGTTTTTT. Its translation: CASAEREKLFF.

The genes are TRBV5-1 and TRBJ1-1; 9 positions agree with TRBD1. With V trimmed by 0 bases and J by 1 base, 7 bases remained unmatched. This CDR3 spans 17 amino acids. Germline lookup yields CDR1 SGHRS and CDR2 YFSETQ. CDR3 in DNA: TGCGCCAGCAGCTTGGAAGGACAGGGGAGGTGGAACACTGAAGCTTTCTTT. Amino acid sequence: CASSLEGQGRWNTEAFF.

The count of this clone is one. The rearrangement joins TRBV6-1 to TRBJ1-2; D gene ambiguous. The V end lost 2 bases, the J end lost 1 base, and 14 bases lay between the germline ends. CDR3 length: 16 residues. Germline CDR1 MNHNS, CDR2 SASEGT. CDR3 protein: CASSEFVDVHNYGYTF. DNA for the CDR3: TGTGCCAGCAGTGAATTCGTTGATGTACATAACTATGGCTACACCTTC.

The chain combines TRBV11-2 with TRBJ1-1; D is uncertain. V lost 0 bases and J lost 0, with 11 bases in between. The CDR3 spans 16 residues. Per the germline V gene, CDR1 is SGHAT and CDR2 is FQNNGV. The chain's CDR3 is CASSLEGRIMNTEAFF. The DNA for the CDR3 is TGTGCCAGCAGCTTAGAAGGGAGGATAATGAACACTGAAGCTTTCTTT.

This clone has a single count. The chain uses TRBV30 and TRBJ1-6; TRBD1 matches at 7 bases. V trimming: 0 bases; J trimming: 0 bases; junction bases outside the gene matches: 5. This CDR3 has 17 amino acids. Germline assignment: CDR1 GTSNPN and CDR2 SVGIG (reference sequence). The CDR3 DNA sequence: TGTGCCTGGAGTGTAGGGGGCGCGAACTCCTATAATTCACCCCTCCACTTT. Translated: CAWSVGGANSYNSPLHF.

The chain joins TRBV16 to TRBJ1-2; 8 nucleotides match TRBD1. The CDR3 extends over 14 amino acids. Germline-derived CDR1 and CDR2 are KGHSY and FQNENV. J gave up 2 bases and V 3 bases, and 2 bases lay outside the gene matches. CDR3 sequence reads: CASSQTGDNYGYTF. As DNA, the CDR3 is TGTGCCAGCAGCCAGACAGGGGACAACTATGGCTACACCTTC. The whole variable domain, remainder taken from reference TRBV16 and TRBJ1-2, is GEEVAQTPKHLVRGEGQKAKLYCAPIKGHSYVFWYQQVLKNEFKFLISFQNENVFDETGMPKERFSAKCLPNSPCSLEIQATKLEDSAVYFCASSQTGDNYGYTFGSGTRLTVV.

The chain carries TRBV7-2 and TRBJ2-1; TRBD2 agrees at 15 bases. The length of the CDR3 is 18 residues. The germline CDR1 and CDR2 sequences are SGHTA and FQGNSA. Germline trimming cut 5 bases from V and 4 bases from J; bases unmatched to any gene: 9. Here the CDR3 reads CASSPGTSGGTLYNEQFF. CDR3 nucleotide sequence: TGTGCCAGCAGCCCGGGGACTAGCGGGGGGACCTTATACAATGAGCAGTTCTTC.

The CDR3 nucleotides read TGTGCCAGCAGTGAGACAGGTTTTGGGGCCAACGTCCTGACTTTC. Protein: CASSETGFGANVLTF. This chain uses TRBV6-4 with TRBJ2-6; maybe TRBD1 (6 bases). The germline gives CDR1 MRHNA, CDR2 SNTAGT. The CDR3 has 15 amino acids. V was cut by 3 bases and J by 3 bases, with 9 bases left in between.

The J gene is TRBJ1-2, the V gene TRBV7-9; D unclear. The CDR3 covers 13 residues. V lost 5 bases and J lost 2, with 9 bases in between. The germline gives CDR1 SEHNR, CDR2 FQNEAQ (reference sequence). The CDR3 is CASSPSANYGYTF. Written as DNA, the CDR3 is TGTGCCAGCAGCCCCTCCGCCAACTATGGCTACACCTTC.

The genes are TRBV7-9 and TRBJ1-3; D ambiguous. Deletions cut 7 bases from V and 0 bases from J, with 10 bases between. Germline lookup yields CDR1 SEHNR and CDR2 FQNEAQ (reference sequence). The CDR3 covers 14 residues. CDR3: CASTESGSGNTIYF. CDR3 sequence (DNA): TGTGCCAGCACCGAGAGTGGCTCTGGAAACACCATATATTTT.

The CDR3 DNA follows: TGTGCCAGCAGTCCCGCAGGACAGGGTTACAATGAGCAGTTCTTC. Translating it yields CASSPAGQGYNEQFF. The chain has TRBV27 and TRBJ2-1; 8 bases line up with TRBD1. The CDR3 spans 15 residues. The V and J ends lost 5 bases and 4 bases, in that order; junction bases with no gene match: 7. Per germline, CDR1 MNHEY and CDR2 SMNVEV (reference sequence).

The chain links TRBV20-1 to TRBJ2-1; D unclear. This CDR3 comprises 13 residues. V dropped 3 bases and J dropped 7 bases, with 13 bases sitting between them. Germline CDR1 reads DFQATT; CDR2 reads SNEGSKA (reference sequence). CDR3 in amino acids: CSASSGLRNEQFF. The CDR3 coding sequence is TGCAGTGCTAGTTCTGGGTTAAGGAATGAGCAGTTCTTC.

This chain joins TRBV7-8 and TRBJ2-7; D ambiguous. The ends were cut back, 4 bases at V and 9 bases at J, with 13 bases in the middle. The CDR3 totals 12 residues. The germline V gene encodes CDR1 SGHVS and CDR2 FQNEAQ. The chain's CDR3 is CASSSTEKVQYF. CDR3 coding DNA: TGTGCCAGCAGCTCGACGGAAAAGGTGCAGTACTTC.

The V and J genes are TRBV9 and TRBJ2-3; 10 nucleotides match TRBD2. Germline V gene sequence: CDR1 SGDLS, CDR2 YYNGEE. CDR3 size: 14 residues. V was clipped by 6 bases and J by 4 bases; unmatched bases: 5. CDR3 sequence reads: CASKAGGQADTQYF. The CDR3 DNA reads TGTGCCAGCAAAGCGGGGGGGCAGGCAGATACGCAGTATTTT.

Concerning this clone itself: Other nucleotide sequences in the sample specify the same CDR3. J is TRBJ1-3 and V is TRBV18; TRBD1 aligns across 11 bases. The CDR3 has 15 amino acids. The V gene end was trimmed by 3 bases and the J gene end by 2 bases; junction bases not matched to a gene: 0. Germline values: CDR1 KGHSH, CDR2 LQKENI. CDR3 protein: CASSPGQGAGNTIYF. The CDR3 nucleotides read TGTGCCAGCTCACCGGGACAGGGGGCTGGAAACACCATATATTTT.

This clone was seen once. The rearrangement uses TRBV9 and TRBJ2-3; a weak D match, TRBD1 (6 bases). V was trimmed by 4 bases and J by 2 bases, leaving 11 bases between them. The CDR3 has 14 residues. Germline assignment: CDR1 SGDLS and CDR2 YYNGEE. The chain's CDR3 is CASSRQGSTDTQYF. Written as DNA, the CDR3 is TGTGCCAGCAGCCGGCAGGGGTCCACAGATACGCAGTATTTT.

Only a few counts were recorded for this clone. This rearrangement joins TRBV29-1 to TRBJ2-5, with D maybe TRBD1 (5 bases). The germline V and J ends were trimmed by 6 bases and 0 bases, with 11 bases remaining between them. This CDR3 has 13 amino acids. Germline V gives CDR1 SQVTM, CDR2 ANQGSEA. The CDR3 nucleotides read TGCAGCGTATTCAAGGGGTACCAAGAGACCCAGTACTTC. This translates into CSVFKGYQETQYF.

V gene TRBV12-5 combines with J gene TRBJ2-7, with D possibly called TRBD1 or TRBD2 (6 bases each). The CDR3 consists of 15 residues. The germline CDR1 and CDR2 sequences are LGHNT and FRNRAP. Trimming left V 6 bases short and J 0 bases short, with 15 bases between. CDR3 in DNA: TGTGCTAGTGGAATCGGGGGCCTAAGCTCCTACGAGCAGTACTTC. Residues: CASGIGGLSSYEQYF.

The genes are TRBV29-1 and TRBJ1-5, with D tentatively TRBD1 (6 bases). V was cut by 7 bases and J by 2 bases, with 9 bases left in between. CDR1 is SQVTM and CDR2 is ANQGSEA in the germline V gene. The CDR3 contains 12 residues. CDR3 region: CSAGDGNQPQHF. CDR3 sequence (DNA): TGCAGCGCAGGGGATGGCAATCAGCCCCAGCATTTT.

This clone was observed a few times. The chain has TRBV5-4 and TRBJ2-2; TRBD1 matches at 9 bases. The CDR3 consists of 15 residues. The trim removed 2 bases at V and 7 bases at J, leaving 6 bases unmatched. Germline CDR1 is SGHNT and CDR2 is YYREEE (reference sequence). DNA of the CDR3: TGTGCCAGCAGCTTCCGGGACAGGGCCGACGGGGAGCTGTTTTTT. As protein: CASSFRDRADGELFF.

The J gene is TRBJ1-1, the V gene TRBV3-1 (or the pseudogene TRBV3-2), with D unclear. V lost 4 bases and J lost 1, with 7 bases in between. The CDR3 length is 13 residues. Germline V gene lookup returns CDR1 LGHDT and CDR2 YNNKEL (reference sequence). The CDR3 region is CASSLRANTEAFF. Here the CDR3 DNA reads TGTGCCAGCAGCCTGAGGGCGAACACTGAAGCTTTCTTT.

Concerning this clone: The same CDR3 can be traced to other DNA sequences in this sample. In nucleotides, the CDR3 is TGTGCCAGCAGCGTCGGACTAGCGGGGGCAGATACGCAGTATTTT. Translation: CASSVGLAGADTQYF. The J gene is TRBJ2-3, the V gene TRBV9; TRBD2 aligns across 13 bases. The CDR3 totals 15 residues. Per germline, CDR1 SGDLS and CDR2 YYNGEE. After removal of 2 bases from V and 4 bases from J, the junction contained 1 base not matched to a gene.

The chain has TRBV5-6 and TRBJ1-1; the D is unclear. The CDR3 length is 11 residues. Germline V lookup: CDR1 SGHDT, CDR2 YYEEEE. V was clipped by 0 bases and J by 7 bases, with 4 bases between them. The CDR3 reads CASSLDSEAFF. CDR3 nucleotide sequence: TGTGCCAGCAGCTTGGACAGTGAAGCTTTCTTT. The whole variable domain, filled in from reference TRBV5-6 and TRBJ1-1, reads DAGVTQSPTHLIKTRGQQVTLRCSPKSGHDTVSWYQQALGQGPQFIFQYYEEEERQRGNFPDRFSGHQFPNYSSELNVNALLLGDSALYLCASSLDSEAFFGQGTRLTVV.

This clone showed up just once. V usage is TRBV15 and J usage is TRBJ1-2, with D perhaps TRBD1 (6 bases). This CDR3 has 16 amino acids. The germline V gene encodes CDR1 LNHNV and CDR2 YYDKDF (reference sequence). V lost 0 bases and J 4 bases, leaving 15 bases between the germline ends. The CDR3 DNA is TGTGCCACCAGCAGAGATTTCGGTACAGGGATCTATGGCTACACCTTC. Protein product: CATSRDFGTGIYGYTF.